This is a list of T cell receptor beta chains from one sample in a study of cytotoxic CD8 clonotypes in ibrutinib-treated CLL. The data were produced by immunoSEQ multiplex PCR, yet TCRdb's version contains in-frame clones alone and is incomplete. The sample has about 120,000 clones, 55% to 75% seen once. The source material was PBMCs, sampled after 24 months of ibrutinib treatment. These TCRs come from a human donor with chronic lymphocytic leukemia. The CDR3 runs from the conserved cysteine through the conserved F or W. Each record gives: D gene, J gene, clone size, V gene, CDR3 protein, CDR3 DNA. The D gene is left open where the match is weak. The listing skips clone size in some rows; elsewhere it reads once, few, many or a size class.

. | TRBJ1-2 | few | TRBV5-4 | CASSFGQKNYGYTF | TGTGCCAGCAGCTTTGGGCAGAAGAACTATGGCTACACCTTC
. | TRBJ2-7 | . | TRBV6-6 | CASEMGDRGYEQYF | TGTGCCAGCGAAATGGGGGATCGGGGTTACGAGCAGTACTTC
. | TRBJ2-7 | . | TRBV6-1 | CASSPGPGHNYEQYF | TGTGCCAGCAGTCCAGGACCGGGACATAACTACGAGCAGTACTTC
TRBD1 | TRBJ1-2 | . | TRBV19 | CASSPTQGGYGYTF | TGTGCCAGTAGTCCGACGCAGGGGGGCTATGGCTACACCTTC
TRBD1 | TRBJ1-6 | . | TRBV4-2 | CASSQRDRVSYNSPLHF | TGTGCCAGCAGCCAACGGGACAGGGTATCCTATAATTCACCCCTCCACTTT
. | TRBJ2-1 | once | TRBV7-3 | CASSPGLEQFF | TGTGCCAGCAGCCCTGGACTTGAGCAGTTCTTC
. | TRBJ1-6 | . | TRBV18 | CASSLSTATTRSPLHF | TGTGCCAGCTCACTGTCGACAGCGACTACTCGATCACCCCTCCACTTT
. | TRBJ2-2 | few | TRBV2 | CASVIGGNTGELFF | TGTGCCAGCGTAATCGGGGGGAACACCGGGGAGCTGTTTTTT
TRBD2 | TRBJ2-2 | . | TRBV19 | CASSMGAGGHTGELFF | TGTGCCAGTAGTATGGGAGCGGGGGGGCACACCGGGGAGCTGTTTTTT
. | TRBJ2-7 | . | TRBV18 | CASSPTEGTYEQYF | TGTGCCAGCTCACCAACTGAAGGGACCTACGAGCAGTACTTC
. | TRBJ1-2 | . | TRBV7-9 | CASSLMSGTDGYTF | TGTGCCAGCAGCTTAATGTCCGGGACGGATGGCTACACCTTC
TRBD2 | TRBJ2-2 | few | TRBV9 | CASSVSAGANTGELFF | TGTGCCAGCAGCGTATCGGCGGGAGCGAACACCGGGGAGCTGTTTTTT
TRBD1 | TRBJ1-2 | . | TRBV5-1 | CASSSTAGGVGYTF | TGCGCCAGCAGCTCTACCGCAGGGGGCGTGGGCTACACCTTC
. | TRBJ1-5 | . | TRBV7-3 | CASSATGNQPQHF | TGTGCCAGCAGCGCAACAGGGAATCAGCCCCAGCATTTT
TRBD1 | TRBJ2-7 | . | TRBV7-9 | CASSSAVRTGGYEQYF | TGTGCCAGCAGCTCAGCAGTACGGACAGGGGGCTACGAGCAGTACTTC
TRBD1 | TRBJ1-4 | . | TRBV18 | CASSPMEGQSLFF | TGTGCCAGCTCACCAATGGAGGGACAGTCCCTGTTTTTT
TRBD1 | TRBJ2-1 | . | TRBV15 | CATSSDREANEQFF | TGTGCCACCAGCAGCGACAGGGAAGCAAATGAGCAGTTCTTC
. | TRBJ1-2 | few | TRBV7-6 | CASSLGGGYTF | TGTGCCAGCAGCCTTGGCGGAGGCTACACCTTC
TRBD1 | TRBJ1-6 | few | TRBV5-1 | CASRGQGDNSPLHF | TGCGCCAGCAGAGGACAGGGAGACAATTCACCCCTCCACTTT
TRBD2 | TRBJ2-3 | . | TRBV9 | CASSTTTSGTDTQYF | TGTGCCAGCAGCACGACGACTAGCGGAACAGATACGCAGTATTTT
. | TRBJ1-6 | few | TRBV30 | CAWGAGELNSPLHF | TGTGCCTGGGGGGCAGGGGAATTGAATTCACCCCTCCACTTT
. | TRBJ2-5 | . | TRBV18 | CASSRAATDQETQYF | TGTGCCAGCTCACGGGCTGCGACAGACCAAGAGACCCAGTACTTC
. | TRBJ1-2 | . | TRBV7-8 | CASSLSIGQLLANYGYTF | TGTGCCAGCAGCTTAAGTATCGGACAGTTATTGGCGAACTATGGCTACACCTTC
. | TRBJ2-1 | . | TRBV5-5 | CASSLGVNNEQFF | TGTGCCAGCAGCTTGGGGGTCAACAATGAGCAGTTCTTC
. | TRBJ2-7 | . | TRBV7-3 | CASSLMVQDGSSYEQYF | TGTGCCAGCAGCTTAATGGTACAAGACGGGAGCTCCTACGAGCAGTACTTC
TRBD1 | TRBJ2-7 | few | TRBV7-8 | CASSQNLRDRPYEQYF | TGTGCCAGCAGCCAAAACCTACGGGACAGACCCTACGAGCAGTACTTC
TRBD1 | TRBJ2-3 | . | TRBV27 | CASSSRTGGRSTDTQYF | TGTGCCAGCAGTTCCAGGACAGGGGGCAGGAGCACAGATACGCAGTATTTT
TRBD1 | TRBJ2-5 | . | TRBV5-4 | CASSLGQGRSETQYF | TGTGCCAGCAGCTTGGGACAGGGTAGATCGGAGACCCAGTACTTC
. | TRBJ2-7 | . | TRBV5-4 | CASSLDASPSYEQYF | TGTGCCAGCAGCCTGGACGCCTCCCCCTCCTACGAGCAGTACTTC
TRBD1 | TRBJ1-6 | . | TRBV5-6 | CASSRGETGNNSPLHF | TGTGCCAGCAGCAGGGGAGAGACAGGGAATAATTCACCCCTCCACTTT
. | TRBJ1-1 | . | TRBV27 | CASRAQGPSTEAFF | TGTGCCAGCCGCGCCCAGGGCCCCAGCACTGAAGCTTTCTTT
. | TRBJ1-4 | few | TRBV5-6 | CASSAFAGATNEKLFF | TGTGCCAGCAGCGCGTTTGCGGGGGCAACTAATGAAAAACTGTTTTTT
TRBD2 | TRBJ2-1 | . | TRBV29-1 | CSVELIAGGRSYNEQFF | TGCAGCGTTGAGCTTATAGCGGGGGGTCGGTCCTACAATGAGCAGTTCTTC
. | TRBJ2-7 | . | TRBV6-5 | CASRNGPNYEQYF | TGTGCCAGCAGAAACGGACCCAACTACGAGCAGTACTTC
. | TRBJ1-1 | few | TRBV6-5 | CASSSRGPFRGTEAFF | TGTGCCAGCAGTTCCCGAGGGCCTTTCCGGGGCACTGAAGCTTTCTTT
. | TRBJ2-7 | few | TRBV19 | CASSIGGFYEQYF | TGTGCCAGTAGTATTGGCGGGTTCTACGAGCAGTACTTC
TRBD1 | TRBJ2-7 | . | TRBV7-8 | CASSLGTGGTYEQYF | TGTGCCAGCAGCTTAGGGACAGGGGGCACCTACGAGCAGTACTTC
. | TRBJ2-7 | . | TRBV29-1 | CSVVRNEQYF | TGCAGCGTTGTAAGGAACGAGCAGTACTTC
. | TRBJ1-5 | . | TRBV7-2 | CASSLGIDPLGNQPQHF | TGTGCCAGCAGCTTAGGCATAGACCCACTCGGCAATCAGCCCCAGCATTTT
. | TRBJ2-3 | . | TRBV19 | CASSSTGLGDTQYF | TGTGCCAGTAGTTCCACGGGGCTTGGAGATACGCAGTATTTT
. | TRBJ1-5 | . | TRBV30 | CAWSRDTTNQPQHF | TGTGCCTGGAGTAGGGACACAACTAATCAGCCCCAGCATTTT
. | TRBJ1-2 | . | TRBV4-2 | CASSQERVLNYGYTF | TGTGCCAGCAGCCAAGAGAGGGTTCTTAACTATGGCTACACCTTC
. | TRBJ1-3 | . | TRBV7-9 | CASSSQGNTIYF | TGTGCCAGCAGCTCACAGGGAAACACCATATATTTT
TRBD1 | TRBJ2-7 | . | TRBV7-2 | CASSALTGGLYEQYF | TGTGCCAGCAGCGCATTGACAGGGGGTCTTTACGAGCAGTACTTC
. | TRBJ1-2 | few | TRBV7-9 | CASSSGPEGYTF | TGTGCCAGCAGCTCCGGACCGGAGGGCTACACCTTC
TRBD1 | TRBJ2-7 | few | TRBV2 | CASVWDSSYEQYF | TGTGCCAGCGTCTGGGACAGCTCCTACGAGCAGTACTTC
. | TRBJ1-2 | . | TRBV30 | CAWSLEGSYTF | TGTGCCTGGAGTCTGGAGGGTAGCTACACCTTC
. | TRBJ2-3 | few | TRBV5-1 | CASRRDGGSTDTQYF | TGCGCCAGCAGACGGGACGGAGGCAGCACAGATACGCAGTATTTT
. | TRBJ1-4 | . | TRBV6-1 | CASSGGSWGNEKLFF | TGTGCCAGCAGTGGCGGGAGCTGGGGGAATGAAAAACTGTTTTTT
TRBD1 | TRBJ1-2 | . | TRBV5-1 | CASSLGQGAGYTF | TGCGCCAGCAGCTTGGGACAGGGGGCGGGCTACACCTTC
. | TRBJ1-1 | . | TRBV9 | CASSVVGVGAEAFF | TGTGCCAGCAGCGTAGTAGGGGTGGGGGCTGAAGCTTTCTTT
TRBD2 | TRBJ2-3 | . | TRBV9 | CASSARAGEISYF | TGTGCCAGCAGCGCCCGAGCGGGGGAAATCTCGTATTTT